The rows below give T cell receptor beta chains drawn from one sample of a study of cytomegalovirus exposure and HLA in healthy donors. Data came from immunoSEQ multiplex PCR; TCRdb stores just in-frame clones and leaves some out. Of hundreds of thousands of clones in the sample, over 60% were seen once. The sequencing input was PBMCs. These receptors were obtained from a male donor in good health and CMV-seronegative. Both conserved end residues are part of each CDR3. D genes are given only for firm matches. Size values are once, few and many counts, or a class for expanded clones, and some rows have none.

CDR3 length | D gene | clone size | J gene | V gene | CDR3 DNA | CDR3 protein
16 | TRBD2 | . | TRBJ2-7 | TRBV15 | TGTGCCACCAGCAGAGAGGGGGGGGTTAGCTCCTACGAGCAGTACTTC | CATSREGGVSSYEQYF
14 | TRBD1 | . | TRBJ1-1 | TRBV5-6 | TGTGCCAGCAGGGGTACAGGGGGATACACTGAAGCTTTCTTT | CASRGTGGYTEAFF
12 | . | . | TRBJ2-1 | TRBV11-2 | TGTGCCAGCAGCCGGGTGAGCAATGAGCAGTTCTTC | CASSRVSNEQFF
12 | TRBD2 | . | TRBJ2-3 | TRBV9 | TGTGCCAGCAGCCGGGAGGAAGATACGCAGTATTTT | CASSREEDTQYF
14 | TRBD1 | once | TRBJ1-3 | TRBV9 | TGTGCCAGCAGCGTAGGGGACAGGGGAAACACCATATATTTT | CASSVGDRGNTIYF
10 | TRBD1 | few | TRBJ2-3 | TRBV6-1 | TGTGCCAGCAACGAAGGGACAGGTATATTT | CASNEGTGIF
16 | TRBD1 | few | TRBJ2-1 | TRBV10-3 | TGTGCCATCAGTGACCTCGGACAGGAATTTTTCTATGAGCAGTTCTTC | CAISDLGQEFFYEQFF
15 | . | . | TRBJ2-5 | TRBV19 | TGTGCCAGTAGTATCTCCCGGACAGTCCAAGAGACCCAGTACTTC | CASSISRTVQETQYF
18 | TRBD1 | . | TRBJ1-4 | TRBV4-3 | TGCGCCAGCAGCCAAGATCCGGGACAGGGGGCGCGTGGTGAAAAACTGTTTTTT | CASSQDPGQGARGEKLFF
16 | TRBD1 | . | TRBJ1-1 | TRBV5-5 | TGTGCCAGCAGCTCCCTCCGGGACAGGGGGAACACTGAAGCTTTCTTT | CASSSLRDRGNTEAFF
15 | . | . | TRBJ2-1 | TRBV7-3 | TGTGCCAGCAGCCCTCAACAGAGCTCCTACAATGAGCAGTTCTTC | CASSPQQSSYNEQFF
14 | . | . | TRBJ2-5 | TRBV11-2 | TGTGCCAGCAGCTGGAGGGATAGCGTAGGAGCCCAGTACTTC | CASSWRDSVGAQYF
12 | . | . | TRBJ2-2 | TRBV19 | TGTGCCAGTGGTCGGTACACCGGGGAGCTGTTTTTT | CASGRYTGELFF
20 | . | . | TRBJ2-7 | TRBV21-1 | TGTGCCAGCAGCACCGGGGTCGGACAGGGCGAAGGTTCAACCTCCTACGAGCAGTACTTC | CASSTGVGQGEGSTSYEQYF
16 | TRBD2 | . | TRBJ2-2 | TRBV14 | TGTGCCAGCAGCCCCCCCGGGGGGAGGGCCACCGGGGAGCTGTTTTTT | CASSPPGGRATGELFF
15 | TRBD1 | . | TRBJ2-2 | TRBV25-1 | TGTGCCAGCAGTCCGACGGACAGGGCGACCGGGGAGCTGTTTTTT | CASSPTDRATGELFF
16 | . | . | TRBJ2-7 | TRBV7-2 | TGTGCCAGCAGCTTACCCCTGGGGCGGAGCTCCTACGAGCAGTACTTC | CASSLPLGRSSYEQYF
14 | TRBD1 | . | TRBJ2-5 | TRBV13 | TGTGCCAGCAGCGAGCAGGGGGCTCCCGAGACCCAGTACTTC | CASSEQGAPETQYF
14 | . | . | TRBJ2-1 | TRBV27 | TGTGCCAGCAATTTCGGTCAGGGCGCTAGTGAGCAGTTCTTC | CASNFGQGASEQFF
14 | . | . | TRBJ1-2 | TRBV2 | TGTGCCAGCAGGGGGGTAAGGACAGTTCTTGGCTACACCTTC | CASRGVRTVLGYTF
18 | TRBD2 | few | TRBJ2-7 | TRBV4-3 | TGCGCCAGCAGCCCATCTAGCGGGGGGACCACCCTCTCCTACGAGCAGTACTTC | CASSPSSGGTTLSYEQYF
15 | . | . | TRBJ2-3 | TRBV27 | TGTGCCAGCAGGTTTCTAGCTTCTTCCACAGATACGCAGTATTTT | CASRFLASSTDTQYF
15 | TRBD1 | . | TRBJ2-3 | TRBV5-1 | TGCGCCAGCATCCAGGACAGGGCGGTCACAGATACGCAGTATTTT | CASIQDRAVTDTQYF